This T cell receptor (beta chain) was identified during a study of CD8+CD57+ T cells in acquired aplastic anemia. Across the study: Mean yield of DNA from sorted CD4+ and CD8+ cells was about 3.2 ug.

V was pared by 6 bases and J by 8 bases, with 13 bases of the junction left unmatched. CDR1 is DFQATT, CDR2 SNEGSKA, per germline (reference sequence). The CDR3 loop spans 14 amino acids. Template material for TCR beta VDJ and CDR3 profiling consisted of genomic DNA. TCRdb independently ran MiXCR on the reads; one entry per CDR3 protein. The sample has roughly 500,000 distinct CDR3 sequences, around 30% seen once. Patients included in sequencing had previously demonstrated CD8+CD57+ cell expansion by flow cytometry. Severe acquired aplastic anemia was the diagnosis recorded for all patients. At the time of blood sampling, patients had not yet received any therapy.

This receptor was identified in a human donor with aplastic anemia. This sequence joins TRBV20-1 and TRBJ2-1; 7 nucleotides agree with TRBD2. The sequenced sample was sorted CD4+, CD8+, or CD8+CD57+ T cells (not recorded which) from PBMCs. The CDR3 reads CSALDYAAGDEQFF. In DNA form, the CDR3 reads TGCAGTGCCCTAGACTATGCCGCGGGGGATGAGCAGTTCTTC.